A selection of T cell receptor beta chains follows, all from one sample in a study of PD-1 blockade in classical Hodgkin lymphoma. TCRdb's copy holds only in-frame clones and misses some; the assay was immunoSEQ multiplex PCR. This sample has fewer than 25,000 clones, with roughly 80% found just once. The sequenced sample was peripheral blood mononuclear cells (PBMCs), obtained before the second cycle of nivolumab. These receptors originate from a human donor with classical Hodgkin lymphoma. CDR3s include the opening cysteine and the closing phenylalanine or tryptophan. D genes are given only for firm matches. Clone sizes are given selectively: once, few, many, or a class where the clone is expanded.

d_gene | abundance | j_gene | v_gene | CDR3aa | CDR3nt
NA | NA | TRBJ2-2 | TRBV7-9 | CASSYLPTGELFF | TGTGCCAGCAGCTATCTGCCTACCGGGGAGCTGTTTTTT
NA | NA | TRBJ1-5 | TRBV7-6 | CASSGGVGGNQPQHF | TGTGCCTCCTCGGGCGGGGTGGGTGGCAATCAGCCCCAGCATTTT
NA | NA | TRBJ1-3 | TRBV10-3 | CAISESVATGNTIYF | TGTGCCATCAGTGAGTCGGTCGCAACTGGAAACACCATATATTTT
NA | NA | TRBJ2-3 | TRBV14 | CASSRAAGTDTQYF | TGTGCCAGCAGCCGGGCGGCAGGCACAGATACGCAGTATTTT
TRBD1 | few | TRBJ2-5 | TRBV19 | CASSIAGTGGGETQYF | TGTGCCAGTAGTATAGCCGGGACAGGGGGAGGAGAGACCCAGTACTTC
NA | NA | TRBJ1-6 | TRBV10-2 | CASSTGHVNNSPLHF | TGCGCCAGCAGTACTGGCCACGTGAATAATTCACCCCTCCACTTT
NA | few | TRBJ1-4 | TRBV18 | CASSPDGTTNEKLFF | TGTGCCAGCTCACCAGACGGTACAACTAATGAAAAACTGTTTTTT
TRBD2 | NA | TRBJ2-3 | TRBV15 | CATSRVAGGPTDTQYF | TGTGCCACCAGCAGAGTAGCGGGGGGCCCCACAGATACGCAGTATTTT
NA | NA | TRBJ2-2 | TRBV27 | CASSLGGHTGELFF | TGTGCCAGCTCCTTAGGGGGGCATACCGGGGAGCTGTTTTTT
NA | NA | TRBJ1-1 | TRBV19 | CASRRTEGTEAFF | TGTGCCAGTAGACGGACGGAGGGAACTGAAGCTTTCTTT
TRBD2 | NA | TRBJ2-1 | TRBV7-2 | CASSRQGAGGNKYNEQFF | TGTGCCAGCAGCCGACAAGGCGCGGGGGGAAATAAATACAATGAGCAGTTCTTC
TRBD1 | NA | TRBJ1-1 | TRBV5-8 | CASSPRGQGRGNTEAFF | TGTGCCAGCAGCCCGCGGGGACAGGGGAGGGGGAACACTGAAGCTTTCTTT
TRBD2 | NA | TRBJ2-6 | TRBV7-6 | CASSFDGGGSGANVLTF | TGTGCCAGCAGCTTCGACGGGGGGGGCTCTGGGGCCAACGTCCTGACTTTC
NA | few | TRBJ1-6 | TRBV19 | CASSIDSNSPLHF | TGTGCCAGTAGTATAGACAGTAATTCACCCCTCCACTTT
NA | once | TRBJ1-6 | TRBV7-2 | CASSIRRRDNSPLHF | TGTGCCAGCAGCATAAGAAGAAGGGATAATTCACCCCTCCACTTT
NA | NA | TRBJ2-1 | TRBV9 | CASSGGRNNEQFF | TGTGCCAGCAGTGGGGGAAGAAACAATGAGCAGTTCTTC
NA | NA | TRBJ1-4 | TRBV5-6 | CASSFVWANEKLFF | TGTGCCAGCAGCTTTGTTTGGGCGAATGAAAAACTGTTTTTT
TRBD1 | NA | TRBJ1-2 | TRBV7-2 | CASSPGTGTGGYTF | TGTGCCAGCAGCCCAGGGACAGGAACCGGGGGCTACACCTTC
NA | NA | TRBJ1-5 | TRBV19 | CASRTRRGEGNQPQHF | TGTGCCAGTAGAACCCGGCGAGGGGAAGGCAATCAGCCCCAGCATTTT
NA | NA | TRBJ1-5 | TRBV19 | CASSMLDSLNQPQHF | TGTGCCAGTAGTATGTTGGACAGCCTCAATCAGCCCCAGCATTTT
TRBD1 | NA | TRBJ1-2 | TRBV5-1 | CASSLSQGDSGYTF | TGCGCCAGCAGCTTATCACAGGGGGATTCTGGCTACACCTTC
TRBD1 | NA | TRBJ1-6 | TRBV4-1 | CASSLGTGSYNSPLHF | TGCGCCAGCAGCCTAGGGACAGGCTCCTATAATTCACCCCTCCACTTT